This TCR beta chain comes out of a study of blood T cells in healthy people across ages. Combining a sample-barcoded 5' primer with a J-beta primer mix, a second PCR ran for roughly 7 to 11 cycles. Using its own MiXCR run on the 5' RACE reads, TCRdb lists one record per CDR3 protein. This sample yields hundreds of thousands of distinct CDR3 sequences, of which around 31% are seen a single time; roughly 14% belongs to the top ten. This CDR3 contains 13 residues. The V end was cut by 4 bases, the J end by 4 bases, with 8 bases between. The germline gives CDR1 ENHRY, CDR2 SYGVKD. The sample taken for sequencing was blood. The gene calls are TRBV10-3 and TRBJ1-5, with D hard to call. The TCR sequence derives from an elderly woman in good health. The CDR3 loop reads CAISVEGNQPQHF. The DNA for the CDR3 is TGTGCCATCAGTGTGGAAGGGAATCAGCCCCAGCATTTT.